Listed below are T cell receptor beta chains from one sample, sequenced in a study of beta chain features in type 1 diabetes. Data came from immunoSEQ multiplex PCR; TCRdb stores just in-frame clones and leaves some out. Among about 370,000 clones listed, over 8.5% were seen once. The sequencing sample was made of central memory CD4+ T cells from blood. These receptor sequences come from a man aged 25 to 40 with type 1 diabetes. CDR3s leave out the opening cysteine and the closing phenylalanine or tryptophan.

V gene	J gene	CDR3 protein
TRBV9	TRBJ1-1	ASSASRTGGKWGTEAF
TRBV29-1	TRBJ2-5	SAGRVQETQY
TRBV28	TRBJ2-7	ASSSPPGGSYEQY
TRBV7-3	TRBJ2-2	ASSLLVLNTGELF
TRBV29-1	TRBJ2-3	SVDRARDTQY
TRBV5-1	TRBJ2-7	ASSLGTVPYEQY
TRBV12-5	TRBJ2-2	ASGAGQGGYTGELF
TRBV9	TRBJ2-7	ASSVEAGGSYEQY
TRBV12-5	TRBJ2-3	ASALGNTDTQY
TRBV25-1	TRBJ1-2	ASSEGGGTGIYGYT
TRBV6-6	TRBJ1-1	ASSYSTSPGGEAF
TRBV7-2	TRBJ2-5	ASSLNRVGQETQY
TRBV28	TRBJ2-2	ASMSVGTGRTGELF
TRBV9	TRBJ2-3	ASSVRSGDTDTQY
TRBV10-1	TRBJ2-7	ASTPGQGTYEQY
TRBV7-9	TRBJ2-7	ASSLGLGGTQGYEQY
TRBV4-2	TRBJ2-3	ASSQDLPGGWGTDTQY
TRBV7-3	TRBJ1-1	ASSLTGERGTEAF
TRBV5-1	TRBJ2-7	ASSLSGRGDYEQY
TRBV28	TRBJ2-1	ASLTSGSYNEQF
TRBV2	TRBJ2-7	ASSEGGRDSSYEQY
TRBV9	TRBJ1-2	ASSPMGGYT
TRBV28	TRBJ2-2	ASSSSGQGNTGELF
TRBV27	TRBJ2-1	ASSFRRTDGQF
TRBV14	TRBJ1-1	ASSQSAAGTEAF
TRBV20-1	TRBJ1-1	SAGHITEAF
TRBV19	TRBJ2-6	ASTRVTVSGANVLT
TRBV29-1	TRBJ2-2	SVGGMNTGELF
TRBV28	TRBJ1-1	ASSLGHTMNTEAF
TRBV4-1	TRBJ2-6	ASSQIGRISGANVLT
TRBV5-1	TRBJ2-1	ASSSGTDEQF
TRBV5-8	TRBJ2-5	ASSLAPLGTQY
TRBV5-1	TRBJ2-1	ASSLERARNNEQF
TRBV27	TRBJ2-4	ASSPRSAAFLVAKNIQY
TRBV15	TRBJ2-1	ATSRDRGLVSDEQF
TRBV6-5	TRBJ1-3	ASSTSKWPGNTIY